The following is a T cell receptor beta chain sequence with its context. The data derive from a study of blood T cell repertoires in COVID-19. Produced via immunoSEQ multiplex PCR; TCRdb's table is partial and in-frame only. This table has about 330,000 clones, about 88% appearing once. V lost 2 bases, J lost 0 bases, and 4 bases stayed unmatched. The CDR3 length is 16 residues. Germline V gene data show CDR1 as MNHEY and CDR2 as SVGAGI. This chain links TRBV6-5 with TRBJ1-2; 9 bases are a match to TRBD1. The source material was PBMCs or T cells enriched from blood (not recorded which). The clonotype was recovered from a woman younger than 45 who had recovered from COVID-19. The CDR3 bases are TGTGCCAGCAGTTACCGGACAGGGGCAACTAACTATGGCTACACCTTC. Translated: CASSYRTGATNYGYTF.